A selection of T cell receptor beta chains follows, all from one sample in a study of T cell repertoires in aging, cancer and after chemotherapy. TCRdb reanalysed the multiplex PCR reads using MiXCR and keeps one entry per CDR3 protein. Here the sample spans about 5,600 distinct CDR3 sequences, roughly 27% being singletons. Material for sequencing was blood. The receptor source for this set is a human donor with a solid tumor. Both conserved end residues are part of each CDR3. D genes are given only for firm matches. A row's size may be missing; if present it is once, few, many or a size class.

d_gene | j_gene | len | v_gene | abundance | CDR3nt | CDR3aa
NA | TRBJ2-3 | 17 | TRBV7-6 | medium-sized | TGTGCCAGCAGCTTCCCCCCTAGCTGGAGAGGGCCAGATACGCAGTATTTT | CASSFPPSWRGPDTQYF
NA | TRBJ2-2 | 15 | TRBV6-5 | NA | TGTGCCAGCAGTTACGTGGGTACGAACACCGGGGAGCTGTTTTTT | CASSYVGTNTGELFF
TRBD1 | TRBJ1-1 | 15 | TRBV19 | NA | TGTGCCAGTAGCATGACAGGGGCGAGGGGCACTGAAGCTTTCTTT | CASSMTGARGTEAFF
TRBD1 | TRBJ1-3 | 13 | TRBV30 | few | TGTGCCTGGGGACAGGGAACTGGAAACACCATATATTTT | CAWGQGTGNTIYF
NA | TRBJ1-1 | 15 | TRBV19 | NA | TGTGCCAGTAGTATAAAAGCGGGGCCGAACACTGAAGCTTTCTTT | CASSIKAGPNTEAFF
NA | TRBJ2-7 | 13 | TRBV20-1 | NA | TGCAGTGCTATCCTAGGAGGTGCTGGCGAGCAGTACTTC | CSAILGGAGEQYF
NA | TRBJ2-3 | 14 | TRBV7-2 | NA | TGTGCCAGCAGCTTAGTTGTAAGGTCGGATACGCAGTATTTT | CASSLVVRSDTQYF
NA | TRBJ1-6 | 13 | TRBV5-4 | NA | TGTGCCAGCAGCACTCAGGGTAGTTCACCCCTCCACTTT | CASSTQGSSPLHF
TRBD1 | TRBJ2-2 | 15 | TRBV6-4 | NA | TGTGCCAGCAGAGATCCGGGACAGGGTACCGGGGAGCTGTTTTTT | CASRDPGQGTGELFF
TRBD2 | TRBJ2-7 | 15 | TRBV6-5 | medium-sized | TGTGCCAGCAGTTACATGGCTAGCGGGAGTTACGAGCAGTACTTC | CASSYMASGSYEQYF
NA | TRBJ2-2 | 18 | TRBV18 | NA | TGTGCCAGCGCCCTAAGTCGTGGGGGGGCCACGAACACCGGGGAGCTGTTTTTT | CASALSRGGATNTGELFF
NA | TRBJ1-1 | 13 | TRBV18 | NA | TGTGCCAGCCTCGCGCAGTCGAACACTGAAGCTTTCTTT | CASLAQSNTEAFF
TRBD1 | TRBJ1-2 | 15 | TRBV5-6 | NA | TGCGCCAGCAGCTTGGGACAGGAGAGCAACTATGGCTACACCTTC | CASSLGQESNYGYTF
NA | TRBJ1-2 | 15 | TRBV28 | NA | TGTGCCAGCAGTTTGCCGCAGGGCGAGTACTATGGCTACACCTTC | CASSLPQGEYYGYTF
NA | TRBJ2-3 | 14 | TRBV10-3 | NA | TGTGCCATCAGTCAGACAGACGCTGTGGGATCGCAGTATTTT | CAISQTDAVGSQYF
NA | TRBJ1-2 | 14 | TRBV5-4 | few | TGTGCCAGCAGCCTCGACTCTGCTAACTATGGCTACACCTTC | CASSLDSANYGYTF
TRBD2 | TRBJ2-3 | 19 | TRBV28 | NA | TGTGCCAGCAGTTTCTTGGTTTCGGGGTTAGCGGGAGGGAGGGATACGCAGTATTTT | CASSFLVSGLAGGRDTQYF
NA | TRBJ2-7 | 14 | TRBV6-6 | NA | TGTGTCAGCAGTTACCAGCGGAGCTCCTACGAGCAGTACTTC | CVSSYQRSSYEQYF
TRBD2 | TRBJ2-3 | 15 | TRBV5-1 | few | TGCGCCAGCGTTAGGGGGACTAGCGGGGTGGATACGCAGTATTTT | CASVRGTSGVDTQYF
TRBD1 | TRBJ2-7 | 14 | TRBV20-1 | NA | TGCAGTGCTCACCGGACAGGCCTGCTTTACGAGCAGTACTTC | CSAHRTGLLYEQYF
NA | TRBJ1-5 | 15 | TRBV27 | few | TGTGCCAGCAGTTTTGGAGTTTATGGGAATCAGCCCCAGCATTTT | CASSFGVYGNQPQHF
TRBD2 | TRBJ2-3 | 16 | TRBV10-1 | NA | TGCGCCAGCAGTGGGGCTAGCGGAGGGTGGACAGATACGCAGTATTTT | CASSGASGGWTDTQYF
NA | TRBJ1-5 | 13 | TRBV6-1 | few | TGTGCCAGCAGGGAGGGATACAATCAGCCCCAGCATTTT | CASREGYNQPQHF
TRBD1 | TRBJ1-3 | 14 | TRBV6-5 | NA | TGTGCCAGCAGTTACACAGGGGCAGGAAACACCATATATTTT | CASSYTGAGNTIYF
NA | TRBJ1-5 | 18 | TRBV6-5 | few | TGTGCCAGCAGTTACAGGTGGGGGGGTATCGCGAGCAATCAGCCCCAGCATTTT | CASSYRWGGIASNQPQHF
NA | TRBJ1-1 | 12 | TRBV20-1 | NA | TGCAGTGTGACCAGGGGAGACACTGAAGCTTTCTTT | CSVTRGDTEAFF
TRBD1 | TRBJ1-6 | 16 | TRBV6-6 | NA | TGTGCCAGCAGTTACTTTACCAGGGGGCTCGGATCACCCCTCCACTTT | CASSYFTRGLGSPLHF
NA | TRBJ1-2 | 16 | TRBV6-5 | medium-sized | TGTGCCAGCACCTCACCGGTTTCCAACCCCATCTATGGCTACACCTTC | CASTSPVSNPIYGYTF
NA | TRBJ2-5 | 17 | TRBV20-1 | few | TGCAGTGCTAGTTTATCTAAGGGGCTACTATTCGAAGAGACCCAGTACTTC | CSASLSKGLLFEETQYF
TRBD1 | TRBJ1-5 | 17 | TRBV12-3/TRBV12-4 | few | TGTGCCAGCAGTCTATCCGGGACAGGGGCTTGGATCCAGCCCCAGCATTTT | CASSLSGTGAWIQPQHF
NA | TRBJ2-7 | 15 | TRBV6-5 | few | TGTGCCAGCAGTGACCTGGGTGGGGGGCCCTACGAGCAGTACTTC | CASSDLGGGPYEQYF
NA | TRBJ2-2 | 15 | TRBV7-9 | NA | TGTGCCAGCAGCTCACCAGGGACGAACACCGGGGAGCTGTTTTTT | CASSSPGTNTGELFF
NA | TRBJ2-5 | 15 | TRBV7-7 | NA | TGTGCTAGCAGCTCCGGGCAGGCAGCCACCGAGACCCAGTACTTC | CASSSGQAATETQYF
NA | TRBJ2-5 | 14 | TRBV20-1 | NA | TGCAGTGCCGCCAGGGGGGCACTCCAAGAGACCCAGTACTTC | CSAARGALQETQYF
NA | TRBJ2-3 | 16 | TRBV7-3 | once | TGTGCCAGCAGCCCCATCGGGGGAGGAGGCACAGATACGCAGTATTTT | CASSPIGGGGTDTQYF
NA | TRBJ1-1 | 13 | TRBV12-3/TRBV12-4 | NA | TGTGCCAGCAGCCTGGCGGTGAACACTGAAGCTTTCTTT | CASSLAVNTEAFF
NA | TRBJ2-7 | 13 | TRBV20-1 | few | TGCAGTGCGATAAGACAGGCGAACTACGAGCAGTACTTC | CSAIRQANYEQYF
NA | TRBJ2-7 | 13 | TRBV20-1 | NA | TGCAGTGCTAAACCGGACTTATCCTACGAGCAGTACTTC | CSAKPDLSYEQYF
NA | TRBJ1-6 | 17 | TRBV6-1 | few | TGTGCCAGCAGTGGTGACAGGCCACTCGCCAATAATTCACCCCTCCACTTT | CASSGDRPLANNSPLHF
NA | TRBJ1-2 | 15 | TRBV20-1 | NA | TGCAGTGCTACAGACCCTCAGGGTCTCCTCTATGGCTACACCTTC | CSATDPQGLLYGYTF
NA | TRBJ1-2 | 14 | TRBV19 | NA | TGTGCCAGTAGTTTCTATAGGGGGAACTATGGCTACACCTTC | CASSFYRGNYGYTF
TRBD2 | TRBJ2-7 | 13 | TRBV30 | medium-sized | TGTGCCTGGAGTTCCGGGACTAGCCCCGAGCAGTACTTC | CAWSSGTSPEQYF
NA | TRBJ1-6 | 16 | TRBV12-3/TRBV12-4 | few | TGTGCCAGCAGTTGGGAGGGGGGACTTTATAATTCACCCCTCCACTTT | CASSWEGGLYNSPLHF
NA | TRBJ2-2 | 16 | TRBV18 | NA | TGTGCCAGCTCACCCTTTGGACAGACGAACACCGGGGAGCTGTTTTTT | CASSPFGQTNTGELFF
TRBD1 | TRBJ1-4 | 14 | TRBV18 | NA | TGTGCCAGCTCCTCCGGGACAGCGGCTGAAAAACTGTTTTTT | CASSSGTAAEKLFF
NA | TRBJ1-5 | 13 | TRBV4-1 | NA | TGCGCCAGCAGCCAGGGGGGGTTTCAGCCCCAGCATTTT | CASSQGGFQPQHF
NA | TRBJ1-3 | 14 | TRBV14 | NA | TGTGCCAGCAGCCCCTCGGCCTCTGGAAACACCATATATTTT | CASSPSASGNTIYF
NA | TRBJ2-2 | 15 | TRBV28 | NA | TGTGCCAGCACCCCTGTGGGGGCGAACACCGGGGAGCTGTTTTTT | CASTPVGANTGELFF
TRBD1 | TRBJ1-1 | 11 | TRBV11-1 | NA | TGTGCCAGCAGCTTCCGGGACAGACCTTTCTTT | CASSFRDRPFF
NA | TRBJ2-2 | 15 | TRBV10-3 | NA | TGTGCCAGCAGTGGGGTACAGGGACTTAGCGGGGAGCTGTTTTTT | CASSGVQGLSGELFF
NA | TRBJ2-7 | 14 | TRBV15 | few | TGTGCCACCAGCAGAGATTCGGGATCCTACGAGCAGTACTTC | CATSRDSGSYEQYF
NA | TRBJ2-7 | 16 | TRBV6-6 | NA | TGTGCCAGCAGCCAAGCATGGTATGAAGCACCATACGAGCAGTACTTC | CASSQAWYEAPYEQYF
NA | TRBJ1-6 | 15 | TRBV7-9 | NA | TGTGCCAGCAGTTTAAGTTTTGTCCGGGATTCACCCCTCCACTTT | CASSLSFVRDSPLHF